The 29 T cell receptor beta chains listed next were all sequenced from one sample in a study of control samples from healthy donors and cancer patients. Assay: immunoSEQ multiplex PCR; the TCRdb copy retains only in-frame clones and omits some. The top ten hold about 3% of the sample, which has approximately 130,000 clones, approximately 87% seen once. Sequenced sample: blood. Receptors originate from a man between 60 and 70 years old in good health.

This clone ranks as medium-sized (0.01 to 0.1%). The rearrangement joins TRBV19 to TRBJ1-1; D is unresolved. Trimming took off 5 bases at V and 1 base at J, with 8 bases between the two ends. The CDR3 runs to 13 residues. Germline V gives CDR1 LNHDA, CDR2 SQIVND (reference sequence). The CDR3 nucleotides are TGTGCCAGTAGTCTAAAACAGAACACTGAAGCTTTCTTT. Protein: CASSLKQNTEAFF. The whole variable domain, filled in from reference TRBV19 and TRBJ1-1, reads DGGITQSPKYLFRKEGQNVTLSCEQNLNHDAMYWYRQDPGQGLRLIYYSQIVNDFQKGDIAEGYSVSREKKESFPLTVTSAQKNPTAFYLCASSLKQNTEAFFGQGTRLTVV.

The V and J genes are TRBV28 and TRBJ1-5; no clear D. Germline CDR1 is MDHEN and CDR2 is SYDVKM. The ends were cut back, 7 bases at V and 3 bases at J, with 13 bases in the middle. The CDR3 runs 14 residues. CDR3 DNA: TGTGCCAGCAAGTGGAGCTTTTCCAATCAGCCCCAGCATTTT. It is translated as CASKWSFSNQPQHF.

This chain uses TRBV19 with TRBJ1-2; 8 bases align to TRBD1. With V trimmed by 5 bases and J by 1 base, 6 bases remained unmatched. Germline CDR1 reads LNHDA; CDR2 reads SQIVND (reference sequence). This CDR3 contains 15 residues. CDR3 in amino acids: CASSSYRGSNYGYTF. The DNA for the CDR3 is TGTGCCAGTAGTTCCTACAGGGGGAGTAACTATGGCTACACCTTC.

CDR3 loop: CASSLTKQGSNEKLFF. The CDR3 DNA sequence: TGCGCCAGCAGCTTAACTAAACAGGGTTCTAATGAAAAACTGTTTTTT. The chain links TRBV5-1 to TRBJ1-4; weak D call: TRBD1 (6 bases). The CDR3 is 16 residues long. Per the germline V gene, CDR1 is SGHRS and CDR2 is YFSETQ. V was shortened by 2 bases and J by 3 bases, with 14 bases between the two germline ends.

CDR3 nucleotides: TGTGCCAGCAGCCCGGGGAGACTTAATTCACCCCTCCACTTT. Its protein product is CASSPGRLNSPLHF. The chain links TRBV27 to TRBJ1-6; D is ambiguous. Germline lookup yields CDR1 MNHEY and CDR2 SMNVEV (reference sequence). Trimming removed 6 bases from V and 6 bases from J, with 12 bases in between. The CDR3 has 14 residues.

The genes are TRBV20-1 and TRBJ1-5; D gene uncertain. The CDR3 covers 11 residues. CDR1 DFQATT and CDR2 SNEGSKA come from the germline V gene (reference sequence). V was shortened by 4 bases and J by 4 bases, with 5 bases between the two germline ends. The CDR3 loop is CSATQNQPQHF. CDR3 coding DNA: TGCAGTGCTACACAGAATCAGCCCCAGCATTTT.

CDR3 nucleotides: TGTGCCAGCGGGACAGGGAACACCGGGGAGCTGTTTTTT. This sequence encodes CASGTGNTGELFF. The chain is built from TRBV28 and TRBJ2-2, with 8 bases fitting TRBD1. Germline V gene lookup returns CDR1 MDHEN and CDR2 SYDVKM. This CDR3 region has 13 residues. V lost 8 bases and J lost 1; bases outside the gene matches: 0. Full variable domain (outside the CDR3, taken from reference TRBV28 and TRBJ2-2): DVKVTQSSRYLVKRTGEKVFLECVQDMDHENMFWYRQDPGLGLRLIYFSYDVKMKEKGDIPEGYSVSREKKERFSLILESASTNQTSMYLCASGTGNTGELFFGEGSRLTVL.

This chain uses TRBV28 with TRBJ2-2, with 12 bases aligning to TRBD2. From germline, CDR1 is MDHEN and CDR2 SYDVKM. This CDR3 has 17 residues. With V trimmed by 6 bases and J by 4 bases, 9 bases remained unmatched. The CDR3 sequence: CASSLTLAGGPTGELFF. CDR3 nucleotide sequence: TGTGCCAGCAGCCTCACCCTAGCGGGGGGGCCCACCGGGGAGCTGTTTTTT.

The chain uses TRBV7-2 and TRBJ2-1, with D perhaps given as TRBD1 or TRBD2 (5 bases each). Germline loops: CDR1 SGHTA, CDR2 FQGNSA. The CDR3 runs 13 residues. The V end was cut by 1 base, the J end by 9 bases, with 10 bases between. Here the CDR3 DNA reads TGTGCCAGCAGCTTAGGGGATGGGGGTGAGCAGTTCTTC. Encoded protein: CASSLGDGGEQFF.

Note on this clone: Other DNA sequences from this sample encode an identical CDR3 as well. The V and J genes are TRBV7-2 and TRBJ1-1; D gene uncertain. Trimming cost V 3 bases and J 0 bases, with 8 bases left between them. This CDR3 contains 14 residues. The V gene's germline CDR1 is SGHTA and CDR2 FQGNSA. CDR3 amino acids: CASSFGTLNTEAFF. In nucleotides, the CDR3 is TGTGCCAGCAGCTTTGGCACCCTGAACACTGAAGCTTTCTTT.

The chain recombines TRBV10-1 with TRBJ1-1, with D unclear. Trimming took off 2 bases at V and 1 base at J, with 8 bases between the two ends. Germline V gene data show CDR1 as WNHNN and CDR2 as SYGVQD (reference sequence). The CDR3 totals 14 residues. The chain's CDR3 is CASSETRRNTEAFF. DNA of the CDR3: TGCGCCAGCAGTGAGACCCGGAGGAACACTGAAGCTTTCTTT.

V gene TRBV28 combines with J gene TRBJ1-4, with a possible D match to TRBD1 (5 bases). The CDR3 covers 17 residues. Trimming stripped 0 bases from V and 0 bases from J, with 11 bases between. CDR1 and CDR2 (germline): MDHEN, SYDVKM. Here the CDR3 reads CASSLWGGGATNEKLFF. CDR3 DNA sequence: TGTGCCAGCAGTTTATGGGGTGGAGGGGCAACTAATGAAAAACTGTTTTTT. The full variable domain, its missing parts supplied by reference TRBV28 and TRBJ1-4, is DVKVTQSSRYLVKRTGEKVFLECVQDMDHENMFWYRQDPGLGLRLIYFSYDVKMKEKGDIPEGYSVSREKKERFSLILESASTNQTSMYLCASSLWGGGATNEKLFFGSGTQLSVL.

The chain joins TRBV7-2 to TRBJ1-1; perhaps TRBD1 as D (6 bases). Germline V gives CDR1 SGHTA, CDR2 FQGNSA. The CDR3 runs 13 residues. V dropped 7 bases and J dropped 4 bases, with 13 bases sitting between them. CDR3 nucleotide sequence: TGTGCCAGCAATGCGGGGGGCGTCACTGAAGCTTTCTTT. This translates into CASNAGGVTEAFF.

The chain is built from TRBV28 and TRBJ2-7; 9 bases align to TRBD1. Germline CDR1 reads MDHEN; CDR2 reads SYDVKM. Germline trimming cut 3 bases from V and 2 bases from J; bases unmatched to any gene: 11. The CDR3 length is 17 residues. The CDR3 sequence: CASSFPPGQGSTYEQYF. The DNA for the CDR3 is TGTGCCAGCAGTTTCCCACCGGGACAGGGCTCGACCTACGAGCAGTACTTC.

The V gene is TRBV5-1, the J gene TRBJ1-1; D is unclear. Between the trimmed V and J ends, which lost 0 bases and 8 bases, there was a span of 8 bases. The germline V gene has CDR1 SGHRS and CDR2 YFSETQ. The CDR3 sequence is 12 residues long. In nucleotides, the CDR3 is TGCGCCAGCAGCTTGGTGTCGGGAGAAGCTTTCTTT. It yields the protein CASSLVSGEAFF.

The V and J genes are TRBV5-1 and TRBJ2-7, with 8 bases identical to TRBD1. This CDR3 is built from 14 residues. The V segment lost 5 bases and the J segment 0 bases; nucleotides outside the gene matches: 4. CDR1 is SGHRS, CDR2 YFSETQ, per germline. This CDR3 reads CASSGTGYSYEQYF. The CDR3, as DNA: TGCGCCAGCAGTGGGACAGGTTACTCCTACGAGCAGTACTTC. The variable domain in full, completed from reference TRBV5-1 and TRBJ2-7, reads KAGVTQTPRYLIKTRGQQVTLSCSPISGHRSVSWYQQTPGQGLQFLFEYFSETQRNKGNFPGRFSGRQFSNSRSEMNVSTLELGDSALYLCASSGTGYSYEQYFGPGTRLTVT.

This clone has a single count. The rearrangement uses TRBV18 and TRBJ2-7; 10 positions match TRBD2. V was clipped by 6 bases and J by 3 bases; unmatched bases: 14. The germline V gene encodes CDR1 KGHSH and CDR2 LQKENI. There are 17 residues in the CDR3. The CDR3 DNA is TGTGCCAGCTCGCAGGACTCTCCAGCGGGGGGGATCTACGAGCAGTACTTC. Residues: CASSQDSPAGGIYEQYF.

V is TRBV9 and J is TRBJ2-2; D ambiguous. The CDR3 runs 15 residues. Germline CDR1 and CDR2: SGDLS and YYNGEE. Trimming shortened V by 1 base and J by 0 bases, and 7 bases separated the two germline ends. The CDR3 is CASSVTVSNTGELFF. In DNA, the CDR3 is TGTGCCAGCAGCGTAACAGTTTCGAACACCGGGGAGCTGTTTTTT.

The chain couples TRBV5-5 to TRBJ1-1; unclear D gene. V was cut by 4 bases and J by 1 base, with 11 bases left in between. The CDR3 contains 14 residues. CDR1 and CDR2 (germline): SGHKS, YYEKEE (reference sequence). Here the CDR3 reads CASSIIPANTEAFF. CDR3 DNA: TGTGCCAGCAGCATAATACCCGCGAACACTGAAGCTTTCTTT.

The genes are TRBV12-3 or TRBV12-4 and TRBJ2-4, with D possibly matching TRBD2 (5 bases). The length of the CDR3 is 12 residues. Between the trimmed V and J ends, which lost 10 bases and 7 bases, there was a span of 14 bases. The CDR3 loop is CATSPGSNIQYF. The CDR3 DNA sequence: TGTGCCACTTCCCCGGGGAGCAACATTCAGTACTTC.

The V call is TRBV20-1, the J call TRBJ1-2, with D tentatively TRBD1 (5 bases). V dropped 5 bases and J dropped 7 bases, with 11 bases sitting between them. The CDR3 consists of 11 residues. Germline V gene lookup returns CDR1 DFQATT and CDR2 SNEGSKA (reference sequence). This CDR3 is CSAYRWAGYTF. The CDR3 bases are TGCAGTGCTTACAGGTGGGCTGGCTACACCTTC.

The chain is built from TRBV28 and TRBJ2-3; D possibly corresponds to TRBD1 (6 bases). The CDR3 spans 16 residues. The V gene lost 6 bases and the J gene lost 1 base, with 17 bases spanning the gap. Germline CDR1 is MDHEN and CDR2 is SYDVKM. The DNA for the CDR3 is TGTGCCAGCAGAGAAACAGGGTATGCTGGCACAGATACGCAGTATTTT. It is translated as CASRETGYAGTDTQYF.

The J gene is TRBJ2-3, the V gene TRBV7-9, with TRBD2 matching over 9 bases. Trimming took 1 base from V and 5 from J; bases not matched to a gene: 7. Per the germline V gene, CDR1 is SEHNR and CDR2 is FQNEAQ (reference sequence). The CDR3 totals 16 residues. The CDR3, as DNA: TGTGCCAGCAGCTTAGATGGCGGGGGGGCCGGAGATACGCAGTATTTT. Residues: CASSLDGGGAGDTQYF.

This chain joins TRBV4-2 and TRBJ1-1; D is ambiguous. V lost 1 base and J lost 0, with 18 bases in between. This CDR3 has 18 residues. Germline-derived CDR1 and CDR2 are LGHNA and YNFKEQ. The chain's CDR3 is CASSQGYFSPSMNTEAFF. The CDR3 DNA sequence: TGTGCCAGCAGCCAAGGGTATTTTTCCCCCTCTATGAACACTGAAGCTTTCTTT.

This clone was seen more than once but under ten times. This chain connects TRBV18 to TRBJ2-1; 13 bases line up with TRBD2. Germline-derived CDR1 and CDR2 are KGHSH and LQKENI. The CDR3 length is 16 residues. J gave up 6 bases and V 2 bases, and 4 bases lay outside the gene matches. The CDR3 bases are TGTGCCAGCTCACCAGGACTAGCGGGGGATTCCAATGAGCAGTTCTTC. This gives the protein CASSPGLAGDSNEQFF.

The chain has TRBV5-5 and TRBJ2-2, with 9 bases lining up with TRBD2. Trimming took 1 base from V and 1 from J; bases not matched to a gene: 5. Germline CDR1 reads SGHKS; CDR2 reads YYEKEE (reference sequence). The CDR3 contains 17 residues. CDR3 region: CASSLMAAGGNTGELFF. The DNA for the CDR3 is TGTGCCAGCAGCTTGATGGCAGCGGGGGGGAACACCGGGGAGCTGTTTTTT.

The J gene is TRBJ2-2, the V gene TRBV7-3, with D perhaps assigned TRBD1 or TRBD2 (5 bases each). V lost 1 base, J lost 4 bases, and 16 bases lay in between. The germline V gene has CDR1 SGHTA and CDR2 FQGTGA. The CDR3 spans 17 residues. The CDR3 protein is CASSLSFVAGSTGELFF. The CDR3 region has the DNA TGTGCCAGCAGCTTAAGTTTCGTGGCAGGGAGCACCGGGGAGCTGTTTTTT.

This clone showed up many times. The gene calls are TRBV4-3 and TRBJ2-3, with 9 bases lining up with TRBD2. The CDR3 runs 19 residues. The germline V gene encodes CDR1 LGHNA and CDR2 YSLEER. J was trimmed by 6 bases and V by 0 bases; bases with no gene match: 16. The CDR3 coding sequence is TGCGCCAGCAGCCAAGATGAAACTAGCGGGCCCCTAGGTCCCGATACGCAGTATTTT. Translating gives CASSQDETSGPLGPDTQYF.

DNA of the CDR3: TGTGCCAGCAGCCTCTTAACATCGGCCACTGAAGCTTTCTTT. It encodes CASSLLTSATEAFF. The chain is built from TRBV3-1 (or the pseudogene TRBV3-2) and TRBJ1-1; D call uncertain. The CDR3 sequence is 14 residues long. Trimming pared 4 bases from V and 4 bases from J, leaving 13 bases between. CDR1 and CDR2 from the germline V gene are LGHDT and YNNKEL (reference sequence).